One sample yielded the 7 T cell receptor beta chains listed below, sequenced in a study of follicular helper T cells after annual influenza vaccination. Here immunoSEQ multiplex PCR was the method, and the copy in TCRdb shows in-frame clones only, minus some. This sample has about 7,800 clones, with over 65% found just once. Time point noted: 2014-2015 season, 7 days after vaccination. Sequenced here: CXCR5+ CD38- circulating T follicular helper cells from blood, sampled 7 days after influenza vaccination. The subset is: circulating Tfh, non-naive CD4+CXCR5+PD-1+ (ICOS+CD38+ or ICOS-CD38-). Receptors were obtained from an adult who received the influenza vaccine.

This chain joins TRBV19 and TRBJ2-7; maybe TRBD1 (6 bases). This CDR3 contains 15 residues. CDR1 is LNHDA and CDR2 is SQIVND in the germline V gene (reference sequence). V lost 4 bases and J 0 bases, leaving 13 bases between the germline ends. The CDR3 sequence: CASSSPGQSSYEQYF. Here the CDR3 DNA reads TGTGCCAGTAGTAGCCCAGGACAGAGCTCCTACGAGCAGTACTTC.

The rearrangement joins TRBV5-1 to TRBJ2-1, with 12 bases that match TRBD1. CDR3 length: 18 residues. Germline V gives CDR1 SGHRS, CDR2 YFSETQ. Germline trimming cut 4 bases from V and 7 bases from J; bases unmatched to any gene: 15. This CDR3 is CASSTRLTGTGGTNEQFF. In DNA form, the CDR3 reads TGCGCCAGCAGCACACGGCTTACCGGGACAGGGGGCACAAATGAGCAGTTCTTC.

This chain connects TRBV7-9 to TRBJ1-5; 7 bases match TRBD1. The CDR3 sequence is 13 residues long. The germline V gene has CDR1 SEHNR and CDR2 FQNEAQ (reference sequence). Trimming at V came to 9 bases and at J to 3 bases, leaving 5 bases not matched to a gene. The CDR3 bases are TGTGCCAGACAGGGGTTGAACAATCAGCCCCAGCATTTT. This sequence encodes CARQGLNNQPQHF.

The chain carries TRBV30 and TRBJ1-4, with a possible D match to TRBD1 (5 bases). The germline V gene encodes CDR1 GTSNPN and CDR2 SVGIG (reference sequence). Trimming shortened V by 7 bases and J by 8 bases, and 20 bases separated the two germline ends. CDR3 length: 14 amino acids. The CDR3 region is CAFGPGRVGEKLFF. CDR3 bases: TGTGCCTTCGGCCCGGGCAGGGTAGGCGAAAAACTGTTTTTT.

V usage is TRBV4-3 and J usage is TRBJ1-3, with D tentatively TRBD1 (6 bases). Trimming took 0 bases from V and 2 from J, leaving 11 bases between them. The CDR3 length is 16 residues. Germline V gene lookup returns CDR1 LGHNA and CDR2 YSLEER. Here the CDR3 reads CASSQDRHRAGNTIYF. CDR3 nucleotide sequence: TGCGCCAGCAGCCAAGATAGGCACAGGGCTGGAAACACCATATATTTT.

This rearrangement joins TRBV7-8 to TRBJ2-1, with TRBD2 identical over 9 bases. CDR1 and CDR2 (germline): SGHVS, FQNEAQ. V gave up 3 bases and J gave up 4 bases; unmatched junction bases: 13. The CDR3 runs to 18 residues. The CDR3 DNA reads TGTGCCAGCAGCTTCGCGAGGGGAGCGGGGGGCCTTTACAATGAGCAGTTCTTC. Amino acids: CASSFARGAGGLYNEQFF.

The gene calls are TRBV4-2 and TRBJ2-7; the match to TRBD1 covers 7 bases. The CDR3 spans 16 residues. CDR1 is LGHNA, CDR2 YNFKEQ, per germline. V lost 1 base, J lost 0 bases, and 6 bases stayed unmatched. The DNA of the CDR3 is TGTGCCAGCAGCCAAGTTGGACAGGCTTCCTCCTACGAGCAGTACTTC. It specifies CASSQVGQASSYEQYF.